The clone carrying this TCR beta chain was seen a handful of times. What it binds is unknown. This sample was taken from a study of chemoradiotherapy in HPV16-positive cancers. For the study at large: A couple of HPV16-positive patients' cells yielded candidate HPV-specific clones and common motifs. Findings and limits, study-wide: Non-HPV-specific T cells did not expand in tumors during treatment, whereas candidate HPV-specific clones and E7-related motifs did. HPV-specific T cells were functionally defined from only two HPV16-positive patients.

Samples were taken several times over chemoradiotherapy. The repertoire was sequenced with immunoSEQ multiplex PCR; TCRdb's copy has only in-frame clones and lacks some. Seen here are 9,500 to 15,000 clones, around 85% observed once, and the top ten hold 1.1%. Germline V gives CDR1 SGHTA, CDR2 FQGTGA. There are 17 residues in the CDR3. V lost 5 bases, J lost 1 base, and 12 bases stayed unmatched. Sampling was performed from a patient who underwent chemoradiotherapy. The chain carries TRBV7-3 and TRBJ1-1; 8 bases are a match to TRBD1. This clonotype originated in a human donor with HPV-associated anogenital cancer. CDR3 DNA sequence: TGTGCCAGCAGCAGCGTATCCATGGGGACAGGGAACACTGAAGCTTTCTTT. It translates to CASSSVSMGTGNTEAFF. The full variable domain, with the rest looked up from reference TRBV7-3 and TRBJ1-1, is GAGVSQTPSNKVTEKGKYVELRCDPISGHTALYWYRQSLGQGPEFLIYFQGTGAADDSGLPNDRFFAVRPEGSVSTLKIQRTERGDSAVYLCASSSVSMGTGNTEAFFGQGTRLTVV.